These T cell receptor beta chains were read from a single sample in a study of cytomegalovirus exposure and HLA in healthy donors. Libraries were prepared by immunoSEQ multiplex PCR; TCRdb keeps only in-frame clonotypes and omits some of them. In the table there are 200,000 or so clones, about 80% of which are singletons. The sequenced sample consisted of PBMCs. These receptors were obtained from a woman younger than 35 in good health and CMV-seropositive. Both conserved end residues are part of each CDR3. D genes are given only for firm matches. The size entry is marked missing in some rows and otherwise reads once, few, many or a size class.

TRBJ1-5	.	TRBV15	.	CATSRSWSGGQPQHF	TGTGCCACCAGCAGATCGTGGTCCGGGGGTCAGCCCCAGCATTTT
TRBJ1-6	.	TRBV29-1	.	CSVFSPPLHF	TGCAGCGTTTTCTCCCCACCCCTCCACTTT
TRBJ1-5	.	TRBV7-3	TRBD1	CASSSPDRDSNQPQHF	TGTGCCAGCAGCTCCCCCGACAGGGATAGCAATCAGCCCCAGCATTTT
TRBJ2-3	.	TRBV28	.	CASSFGRGGRDTQYF	TGTGCCAGCAGTTTTGGGAGGGGGGGTAGAGATACGCAGTATTTT
TRBJ1-2	.	TRBV7-9	.	CASSLASDSGYTF	TGTGCCAGCAGCTTAGCTTCGGACAGTGGCTACACCTTC
TRBJ1-2	.	TRBV28	.	CASRIDSSGYTF	TGTGCCAGCAGAATAGACAGCTCCGGCTACACCTTC
TRBJ2-7	.	TRBV7-9	.	CASSPRAGLTYEQYF	TGTGCCAGCAGCCCGCGCGCGGGCCTCACCTACGAGCAGTACTTC
TRBJ1-1	.	TRBV5-4	.	CASSSRGGAEAFF	TGTGCCAGCAGCTCTCGCGGGGGGGCTGAAGCTTTCTTT
TRBJ2-7	.	TRBV12-5	.	CASGLDGWSEQYF	TGTGCTAGTGGCTTAGACGGCTGGAGCGAGCAGTACTTC
TRBJ1-4	.	TRBV2	.	CASRTVLREKLFF	TGTGCCAGCAGAACAGTGCTTAGGGAAAAACTGTTTTTT
TRBJ1-5	.	TRBV19	TRBD1	CASRNAGQVSRPQHF	TGTGCCAGTAGGAACGCCGGACAGGTTAGTAGGCCCCAGCATTTT
TRBJ2-5	once	TRBV6-1	.	CASSDISWQATEGQYF	TGTGCCAGCAGTGACATAAGTTGGCAGGCGACTGAGGGCCAGTACTTC
TRBJ2-3	.	TRBV9	.	CASSPRGDTQYF	TGTGCCAGCAGCCCCCGCGGGGATACGCAGTATTTT
TRBJ2-1	.	TRBV6-1	TRBD2	CASSDGGGNEQFF	TGTGCCAGCAGTGACGGGGGGGGGAATGAGCAGTTCTTC
TRBJ2-1	few	TRBV7-9	.	CASSLASTGGYNEQFF	TGTGCCAGCAGCTTAGCGTCCACGGGTGGATACAATGAGCAGTTCTTC
TRBJ1-1	.	TRBV6-4	TRBD1	CASSGATGQGEENTEAFF	TGTGCCAGCAGTGGGGCGACGGGACAGGGGGAAGAAAACACTGAAGCTTTCTTT
TRBJ1-6	.	TRBV5-6	.	CASSFLGSGSPLHF	TGTGCCAGCAGCTTCTTGGGTTCAGGTTCACCCCTCCACTTT
TRBJ2-7	.	TRBV9	.	CASSVDTQGYEQYF	TGTGCCAGCAGCGTAGATACACAGGGATACGAGCAGTACTTC
TRBJ1-2	few	TRBV7-2	.	CASSFQRAGTHGYTF	TGTGCCAGCAGCTTTCAAAGAGCCGGGACTCATGGCTACACCTTC
TRBJ2-7	.	TRBV5-4	.	CASSRNRASSYEQYF	TGTGCCAGCAGCCGGAACAGGGCAAGCTCCTACGAGCAGTACTTC
TRBJ2-7	.	TRBV2	TRBD2	CASSEVAGGRYEQYF	TGTGCCAGCAGTGAAGTAGCGGGGGGGCGCTACGAGCAGTACTTC
TRBJ1-1	once	TRBV6-6	.	CASSYSNQGGTEAFF	TGTGCCAGCAGTTACTCGAACCAGGGAGGGACTGAAGCTTTCTTT
TRBJ1-1	.	TRBV2	.	CASSEPRGSAEAFF	TGTGCCAGCAGTGAGCCCAGGGGAAGCGCTGAAGCTTTCTTT
TRBJ2-5	.	TRBV4-3	TRBD2	CASSPSGVNPGETQYF	TGCGCCAGCAGCCCTAGCGGGGTCAACCCCGGGGAGACCCAGTACTTC
TRBJ2-7	.	TRBV10-1	.	CASPGEVLYEQYF	TGCGCCAGCCCTGGAGAGGTCCTCTACGAGCAGTACTTC